This T cell receptor beta chain appears in the sequencing data of a study of blood T cell repertoires in COVID-19. Study summary: Both acute and convalescent COVID-19 samples were obtained from the United States, Italy and Spain.

Clones were sequenced by immunoSEQ multiplex PCR, and TCRdb holds only the in-frame ones, with some missing. The sample records over 200,000 clones, around four fifths being singletons. Germline-derived CDR1 and CDR2 are LNHDA and SQIVND (reference sequence). This CDR3 has 15 residues. The V end was cut by 5 bases, the J end by 1 base, with 14 bases between. The material sequenced was PBMCs or T cells enriched from blood (not recorded which). V is TRBV19 and J is TRBJ1-1; D is perhaps TRBD1 (5 bases). The clonotype was recovered from a man aged 35 to 55 who had recovered from COVID-19. CDR3 coding DNA: TGTGCCAGTAGTGGGGCACAACGATGGAACACTGAAGCTTTCTTT. Protein sequence: CASSGAQRWNTEAFF.